This TCR beta chain was obtained from a study of T cell responses to AZD1222 COVID-19 vaccine. General study points: Among those given AZD1222, only five or six were seropositive at baseline.

With respect to this clone: Its antigen remains unknown.

Generated by immunoSEQ multiplex PCR, the TCRdb table keeps only in-frame clones and is missing some. The repertoire holds about 150,000 clones, with around 93% as singletons. V lost 5 bases and J 13 bases, leaving 12 bases between the germline ends. The CDR3 consists of 11 residues. This chain joins TRBV12-3 or TRBV12-4 and TRBJ2-1, with a tentative D call TRBD2 (6 bases). Material: peripheral blood, obtained on day 0 of AZD1222 vaccination. The sequence derives from an adult in good health. The CDR3 region is CASSPGGPQFF. DNA of the CDR3: TGTGCCAGCAGTCCCGGGGGACCACAGTTCTTC.